This T cell receptor beta chain was sequenced for a study of coeliac disease (dated by TCRdb to between 2021 and 2024). Broadly, across the study: Each coeliac patient fell into one of three classes: newly diagnosed active disease, refractory coeliac disease type I, or disease kept under control by a gluten-free diet. The aim was to characterise TR repertoires of small intestinal T cells in active, refractory type I and gluten-free-diet-treated coeliac disease. TRB sequencing was successfully performed on samples from around 30 subjects, among which 24 paired bulk unsorted intraepithelial and lamina propria cell samples were included. A total of around 30 patients were included in the full study, of whom roughly 22 had serologically confirmed coeliac disease and 8 were controls with non-small intestinal disorders. The study applied next-generation sequencing of rearranged TRB and TRG CDR3 regions to small intestinal lymphocyte fractions from coeliac and non-coeliac patients.

As regards this clone: Its antigen has not been determined. One base away there is no much larger clone; base qualities are not given.

Aliquots of approximately 490,000 cells were frozen in DMSO/FBS in liquid nitrogen, and one aliquot per fraction was used for sequencing. Every one of the 30 study patients had an endoscopy and a small intestinal biopsy. Lamina propria cells were released by collagenase digestion of the biopsy tissue remaining after intraepithelial cell isolation. Genomic DNA was extracted from frozen unsorted cell fractions with the Qiagen DNeasy blood extraction kit. The research as a whole found: For the most part, TRB repertoires were private, with most amino acid sequences found in only one sample, and V-gene usage showed no significant difference across disease groups. TRB and TRG repertoires of active coeliac intraepithelial and lamina propria samples showed lower clonality than controls, suggesting recruitment of diverse T cells. In the authors' view, the approach was unsuitable for unbiased detection of gliadin-specific T cells, since gliadin-specific T cells are scarce and rarely shared between patients. Published gliadin-specific TRB sequences turned up in about 45% of the 18 coeliac lamina propria samples, compared with only 1 of 6 controls. Cross-contamination between compartments was possible, because separating intraepithelial cells from lamina propria cells did not produce high-purity fractions.

Library preparation was by the immunoSEQ multiplex PCR assay. Using reverse primers that targeted J gene segments together with forward primers that targeted V gene segments, the TR loci were amplified in a multiplexed PCR. The amplified CDR3 regions were sequenced using the Illumina HiSeq System. Turning to the authors' computational methods: Closely related reads were merged by a nearest-neighbour algorithm to remove PCR and sequencing errors and to collapse the data into unique sequences. Each repertoire was summarised by clonality and by T cell density, with T cell density defined as TR molecules per amount of genomic DNA input. CDR3 amino acid sequences present in at least 80% of unsorted samples were defined as public TRs and were then tested for differential abundance between coeliac and control samples. Every lamina propria sample was checked against a list of approximately 220 published gliadin-specific TRB sequences. Differences in clonality and density between disease groups were tested by Kruskal-Wallis tests, followed by Dunn post-tests. Sourced from immuneACCESS, this table was stored by TCRdb with only in-frame sequences that have V and J called. A share of the clones is absent; for the studies checked, an unresolved V gene accounts for under half, and the remainder has no known explanation. V and J calls and clone size are given by that table; D and trimming were obtained from the DNA. The sample table records about 7,300 clones; less than 65% of these occur just once. About 3.3% of the sample is taken by the ten largest.

The specimen sequenced was lamina propria lymphocytes from the gut. The sample's cell subset or site label, in plain terms: lamina propria cell (LPC) fraction of small intestinal biopsy. This TCR derives from a woman aged 55-75 years with active celiac disease.

The CDR3 region: CASSFPGDYGYTF. The nucleotide sequence reads as follows: TGTGCCAGCAGCTTCCCGGGAGACTATGGCTACACCTTC. The chain is encoded by TRBV7-9 joined to TRBJ1-2; no D segment can be confidently identified. The germline V gene (reference sequence) sets CDR1 to SEHNR and CDR2 to FQNEAQ. V drops 3 bases and J drops 3 bases, leaving 8 bases in between. Including cysteine and phenylalanine, the CDR3 has 13 amino acids. Only the CDR3 DNA is retained, 39 bases long and in frame from the first base.